This T cell receptor beta chain emerged from a study of T cells expressing NK-cell markers. TCRdb reanalyzed the 5' RACE reads, giving one entry per CDR3 protein sequence and no DNA. The sample includes a few hundred thousand distinct CDR3 sequences. The sequence was collected from a man aged 18-75 years in good health. The specimen sequenced was blood T cells: a sorted CD56 or NKG2C T cell subset, CD4+ or CD8+ T cells, or bulk PBMC T cells (not recorded which).

This CDR3 is CASRGSGRNEQFF. The chain joins TRBV27 to TRBJ2-1; TCRdb indicates TRBD2, and absent DNA this call remains unverified. The CDR3 is 13 amino acids. The V gene's germline CDR1 is MNHEY and CDR2 SMNVEV (reference sequence).